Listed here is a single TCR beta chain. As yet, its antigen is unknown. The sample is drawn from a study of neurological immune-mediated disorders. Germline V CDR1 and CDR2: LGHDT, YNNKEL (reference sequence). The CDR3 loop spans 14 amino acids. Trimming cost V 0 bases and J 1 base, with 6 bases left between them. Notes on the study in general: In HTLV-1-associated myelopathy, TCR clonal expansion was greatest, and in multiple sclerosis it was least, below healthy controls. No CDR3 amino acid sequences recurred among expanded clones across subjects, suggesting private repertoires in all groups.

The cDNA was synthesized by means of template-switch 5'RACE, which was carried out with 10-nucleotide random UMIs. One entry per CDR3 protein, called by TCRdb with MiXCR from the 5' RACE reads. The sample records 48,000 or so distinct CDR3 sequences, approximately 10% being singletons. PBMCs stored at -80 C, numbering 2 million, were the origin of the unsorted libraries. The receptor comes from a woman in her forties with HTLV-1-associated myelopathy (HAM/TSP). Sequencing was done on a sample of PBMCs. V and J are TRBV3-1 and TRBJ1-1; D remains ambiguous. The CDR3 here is CASSQDKGNTEAFF. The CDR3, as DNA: TGTGCCAGCAGCCAAGATAAGGGGAACACTGAAGCTTTCTTT.